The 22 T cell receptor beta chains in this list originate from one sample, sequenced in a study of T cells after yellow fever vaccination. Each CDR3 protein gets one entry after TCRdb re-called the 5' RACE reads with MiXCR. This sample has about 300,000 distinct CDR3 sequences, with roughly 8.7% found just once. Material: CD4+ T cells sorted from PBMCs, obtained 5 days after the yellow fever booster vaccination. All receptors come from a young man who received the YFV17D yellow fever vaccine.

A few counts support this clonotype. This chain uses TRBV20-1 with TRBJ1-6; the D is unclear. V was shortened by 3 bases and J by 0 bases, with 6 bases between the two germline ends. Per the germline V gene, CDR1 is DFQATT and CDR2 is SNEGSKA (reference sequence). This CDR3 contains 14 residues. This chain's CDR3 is CSARESSYNSPLHF. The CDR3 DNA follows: TGCAGTGCTAGGGAGAGCTCCTATAATTCACCCCTCCACTTT.

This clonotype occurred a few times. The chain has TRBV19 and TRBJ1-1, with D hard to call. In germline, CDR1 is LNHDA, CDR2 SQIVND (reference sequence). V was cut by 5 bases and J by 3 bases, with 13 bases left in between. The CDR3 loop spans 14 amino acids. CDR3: CASSPYGVDTEAFF. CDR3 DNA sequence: TGTGCCAGTAGTCCCTACGGTGTGGACACTGAAGCTTTCTTT.

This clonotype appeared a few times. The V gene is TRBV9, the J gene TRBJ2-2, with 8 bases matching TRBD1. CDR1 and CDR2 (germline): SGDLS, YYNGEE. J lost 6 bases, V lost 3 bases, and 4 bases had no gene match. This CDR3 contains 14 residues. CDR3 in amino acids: CASSADRGAGELFF. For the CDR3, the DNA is TGTGCCAGCAGCGCCGACAGGGGCGCCGGGGAGCTGTTTTTT.

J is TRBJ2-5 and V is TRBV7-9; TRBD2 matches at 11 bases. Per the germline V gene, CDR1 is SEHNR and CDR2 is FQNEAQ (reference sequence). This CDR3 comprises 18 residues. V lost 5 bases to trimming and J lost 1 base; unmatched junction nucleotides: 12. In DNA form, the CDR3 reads TGTGCCAGCAGCCGGGGACTTGGGACTAGCGGAACCCAAGAGACCCAGTACTTC. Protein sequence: CASSRGLGTSGTQETQYF.

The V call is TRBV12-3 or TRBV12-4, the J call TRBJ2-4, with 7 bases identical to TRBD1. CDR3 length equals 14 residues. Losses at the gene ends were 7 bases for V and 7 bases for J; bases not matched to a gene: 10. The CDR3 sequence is CASTPTGNGNIQYF. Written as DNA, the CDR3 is TGTGCCAGCACCCCGACAGGGAACGGGAACATTCAGTACTTC.

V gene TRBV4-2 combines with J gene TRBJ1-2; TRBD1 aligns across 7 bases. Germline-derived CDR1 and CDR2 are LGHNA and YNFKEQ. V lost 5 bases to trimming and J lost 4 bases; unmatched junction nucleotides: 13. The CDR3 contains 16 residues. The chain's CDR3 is CASSFQGVSGSYGYTF. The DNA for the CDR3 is TGTGCCAGCAGCTTTCAGGGGGTTTCTGGGAGCTATGGCTACACCTTC.

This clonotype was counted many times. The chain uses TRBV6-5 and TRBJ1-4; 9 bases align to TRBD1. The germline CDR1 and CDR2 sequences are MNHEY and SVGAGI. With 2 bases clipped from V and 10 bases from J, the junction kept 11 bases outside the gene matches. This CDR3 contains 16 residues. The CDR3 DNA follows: TGTGCCAGCAGTTACCCCGTCCCGGGACAGGGAGGAAAACTGTTTTTT. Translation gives CASSYPVPGQGGKLFF.

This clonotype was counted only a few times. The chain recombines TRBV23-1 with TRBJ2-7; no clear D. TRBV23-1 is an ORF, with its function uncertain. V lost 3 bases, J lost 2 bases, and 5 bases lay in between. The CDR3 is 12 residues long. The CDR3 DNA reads TGCGCCAGCAGTCAGTCGACCTACGAGCAGTACTTC. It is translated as CASSQSTYEQYF.

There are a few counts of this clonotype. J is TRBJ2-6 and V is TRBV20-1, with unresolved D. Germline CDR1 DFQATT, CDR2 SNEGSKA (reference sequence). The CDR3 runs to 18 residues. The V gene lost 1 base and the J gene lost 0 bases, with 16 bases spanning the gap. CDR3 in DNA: TGCAGTGCTAGAGTAAGGCAGGTCACTTTCTCTGGGGCCAACGTCCTGACTTTC. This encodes CSARVRQVTFSGANVLTF.

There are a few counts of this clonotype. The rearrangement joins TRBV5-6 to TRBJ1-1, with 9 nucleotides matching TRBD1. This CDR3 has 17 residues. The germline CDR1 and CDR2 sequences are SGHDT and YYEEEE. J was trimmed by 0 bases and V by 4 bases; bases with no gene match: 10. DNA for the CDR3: TGTGCCAGCAGCCTGAAAACAGGGGGCCTAATGAACACTGAAGCTTTCTTT. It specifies CASSLKTGGLMNTEAFF.

CDR3 DNA: TGTGCCAGCAGTTTCGGCCAGGGGTCCCCCAACGTCCTGACTTTC. Protein sequence: CASSFGQGSPNVLTF. The chain combines TRBV12-3 or TRBV12-4 with TRBJ2-6; D perhaps matches TRBD1 (6 bases). The CDR3 totals 15 residues. V was shortened by 3 bases and J by 8 bases, with 14 bases between the two germline ends.

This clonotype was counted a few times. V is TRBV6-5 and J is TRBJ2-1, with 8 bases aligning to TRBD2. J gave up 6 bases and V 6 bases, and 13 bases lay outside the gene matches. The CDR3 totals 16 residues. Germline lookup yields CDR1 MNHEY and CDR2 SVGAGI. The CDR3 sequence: CASSPSGGPRPNEQFF. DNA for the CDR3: TGTGCCAGCAGCCCGTCGGGGGGGCCTCGGCCCAATGAGCAGTTCTTC.

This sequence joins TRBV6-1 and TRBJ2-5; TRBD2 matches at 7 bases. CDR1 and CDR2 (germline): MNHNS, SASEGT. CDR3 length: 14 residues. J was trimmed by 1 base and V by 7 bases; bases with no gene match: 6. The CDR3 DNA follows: TGTGCCAGCATCCTGGGGGGGTCCCAAGAGACCCAGTACTTC. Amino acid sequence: CASILGGSQETQYF.

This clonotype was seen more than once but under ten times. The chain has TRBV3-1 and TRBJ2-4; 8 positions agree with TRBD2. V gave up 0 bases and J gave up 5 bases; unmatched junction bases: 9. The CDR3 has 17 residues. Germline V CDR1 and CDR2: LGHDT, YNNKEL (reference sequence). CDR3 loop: CASSQEGKRGTENIQYF. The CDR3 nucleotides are TGTGCCAGCAGCCAAGAGGGGAAGCGGGGGACCGAAAACATTCAGTACTTC.

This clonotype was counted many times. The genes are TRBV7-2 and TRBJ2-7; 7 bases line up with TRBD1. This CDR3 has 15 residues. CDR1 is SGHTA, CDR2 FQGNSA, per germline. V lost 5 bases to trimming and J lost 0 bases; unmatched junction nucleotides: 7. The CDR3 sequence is CASSQQQGPSYEQYF. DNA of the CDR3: TGTGCCAGCAGCCAGCAACAGGGGCCCTCCTACGAGCAGTACTTC.

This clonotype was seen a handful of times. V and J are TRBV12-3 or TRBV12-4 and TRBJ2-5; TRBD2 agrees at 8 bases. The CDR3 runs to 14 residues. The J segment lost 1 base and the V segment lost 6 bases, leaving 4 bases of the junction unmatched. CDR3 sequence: CASRVTSGQETQYF. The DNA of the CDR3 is TGTGCCAGCAGAGTTACTAGCGGCCAAGAGACCCAGTACTTC.

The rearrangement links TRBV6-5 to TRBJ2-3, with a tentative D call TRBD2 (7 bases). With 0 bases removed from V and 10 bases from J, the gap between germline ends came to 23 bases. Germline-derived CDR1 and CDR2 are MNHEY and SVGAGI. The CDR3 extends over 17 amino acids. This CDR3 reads CASSYSSPGEGRGSQYF. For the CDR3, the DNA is TGTGCCAGCAGTTACTCGAGTCCAGGGGAGGGCCGCGGGTCGCAGTATTTT.

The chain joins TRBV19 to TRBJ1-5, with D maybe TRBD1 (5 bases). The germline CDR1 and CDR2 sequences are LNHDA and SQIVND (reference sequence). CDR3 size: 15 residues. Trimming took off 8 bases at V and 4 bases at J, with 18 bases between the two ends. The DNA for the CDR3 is TGTGCCAGTGGTCTCGACTCAGGGTGGAATCAGCCCCAGCATTTT. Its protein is CASGLDSGWNQPQHF.

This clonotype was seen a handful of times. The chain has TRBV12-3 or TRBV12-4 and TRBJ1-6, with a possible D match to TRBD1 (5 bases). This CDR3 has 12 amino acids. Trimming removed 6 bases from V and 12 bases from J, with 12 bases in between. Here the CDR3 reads CASSPGGRPLHF. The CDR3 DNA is TGTGCCAGCAGCCCCGGGGGGAGACCCCTCCACTTT.

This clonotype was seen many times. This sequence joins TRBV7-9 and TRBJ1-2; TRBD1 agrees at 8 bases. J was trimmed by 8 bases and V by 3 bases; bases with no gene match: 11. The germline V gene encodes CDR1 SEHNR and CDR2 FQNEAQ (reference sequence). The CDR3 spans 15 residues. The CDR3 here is CASSFVPDRERGYTF. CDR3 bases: TGTGCCAGCAGCTTCGTCCCGGACAGGGAAAGAGGCTACACCTTC.

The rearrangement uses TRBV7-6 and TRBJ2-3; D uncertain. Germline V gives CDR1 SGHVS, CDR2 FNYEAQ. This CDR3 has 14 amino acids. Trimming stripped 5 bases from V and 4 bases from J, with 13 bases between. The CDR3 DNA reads TGTGCCAGCAGCCCTCAACCGCAACCAGATACGCAGTATTTT. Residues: CASSPQPQPDTQYF.

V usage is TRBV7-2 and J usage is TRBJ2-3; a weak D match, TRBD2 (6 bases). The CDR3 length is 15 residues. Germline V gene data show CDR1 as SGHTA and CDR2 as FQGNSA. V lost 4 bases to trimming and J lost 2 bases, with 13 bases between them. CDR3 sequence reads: CASSSNLAPTDTQYF. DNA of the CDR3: TGTGCCAGCAGCTCCAACCTAGCGCCCACAGATACGCAGTATTTT.